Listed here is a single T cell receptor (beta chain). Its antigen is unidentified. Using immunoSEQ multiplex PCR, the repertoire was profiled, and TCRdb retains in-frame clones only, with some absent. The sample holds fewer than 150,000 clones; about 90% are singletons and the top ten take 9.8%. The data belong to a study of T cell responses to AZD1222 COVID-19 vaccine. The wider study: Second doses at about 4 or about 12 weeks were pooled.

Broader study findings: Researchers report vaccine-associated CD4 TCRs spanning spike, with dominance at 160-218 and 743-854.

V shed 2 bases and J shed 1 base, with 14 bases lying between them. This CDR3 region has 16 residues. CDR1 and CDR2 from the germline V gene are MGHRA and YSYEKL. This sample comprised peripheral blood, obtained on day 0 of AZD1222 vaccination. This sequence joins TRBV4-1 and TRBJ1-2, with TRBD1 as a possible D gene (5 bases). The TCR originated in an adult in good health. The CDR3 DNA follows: TGCGCCAGCAGCCAACCGGGACGGTCGCTTAACTATGGCTACACCTTC. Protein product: CASSQPGRSLNYGYTF.